Presented here are 7 T cell receptor beta chains from one specimen sequenced in a study of blood T cell repertoires in COVID-19. Data came from immunoSEQ multiplex PCR; TCRdb stores just in-frame clones and leaves some out. The data hold about 200,000 clones, with approximately 90% observed a single time. The sample consisted of peripheral blood. These receptors were obtained from a man in his fifties with acute or convalescent COVID-19.

J is TRBJ2-5 and V is TRBV5-4, with TRBD2 as a possible D gene (5 bases). Germline V gene sequence: CDR1 SGHNT, CDR2 YYREEE (reference sequence). Between the trimmed V and J ends, which lost 5 bases and 1 base, there was a span of 12 bases. The length of the CDR3 is 14 residues. In nucleotides, the CDR3 is TGTGCCAGCAGATCCGGACTGATCCAAGAGACCCAGTACTTC. The encoded protein is CASRSGLIQETQYF.

This chain uses TRBV6-5 with TRBJ1-2, with D uncertain. The CDR3 contains 14 residues. The germline gives CDR1 MNHEY, CDR2 SVGAGI. The ends were cut back, 5 bases at V and 5 bases at J, with 15 bases in the middle. CDR3 protein: CASSSGAGNYGYTF. The DNA of the CDR3 is TGTGCCAGCAGTAGTGGAGCCGGGAATTATGGCTACACCTTC.

The chain couples TRBV7-3 to TRBJ2-3; 9 nucleotides line up with TRBD2. The CDR3 has 15 amino acids. Germline loops: CDR1 SGHTA, CDR2 FQGTGA. V lost 4 bases, J lost 2 bases, and 4 bases stayed unmatched. In DNA form, the CDR3 reads TGTGCCAGCAGCTATTCTAGCGGGGTCACAGATACGCAGTATTTT. Its protein product is CASSYSSGVTDTQYF. The complete variable domain, with remaining parts taken from reference TRBV7-3 and TRBJ2-3, reads GAGVSQTPSNKVTEKGKYVELRCDPISGHTALYWYRQSLGQGPEFLIYFQGTGAADDSGLPNDRFFAVRPEGSVSTLKIQRTERGDSAVYLCASSYSSGVTDTQYFGPGTRLTVL.

V usage is TRBV29-1 and J usage is TRBJ1-2; D might be TRBD1 (6 bases). V lost 1 base and J lost 4, with 13 bases in between. The germline CDR1 and CDR2 sequences are SQVTM and ANQGSEA. The CDR3 extends over 14 amino acids. The DNA for the CDR3 is TGCAGCGTTGAAGCCCGAGGGACATCCTATGGCTACACCTTC. It translates to CSVEARGTSYGYTF.

The J gene is TRBJ2-3, the V gene TRBV28; tentative D call: TRBD2 (7 bases). Trimming removed 5 bases from V and 1 base from J, with 13 bases in between. There are 15 residues in the CDR3. Germline values: CDR1 MDHEN, CDR2 SYDVKM. In DNA form, the CDR3 reads TGTGCCAGCAGTCTGGGGGGGCTCCGCACAGATACGCAGTATTTT. Amino acids: CASSLGGLRTDTQYF. Complete variable domain (other parts from reference TRBV28 and TRBJ2-3): DVKVTQSSRYLVKRTGEKVFLECVQDMDHENMFWYRQDPGLGLRLIYFSYDVKMKEKGDIPEGYSVSREKKERFSLILESASTNQTSMYLCASSLGGLRTDTQYFGPGTRLTVL.

Only a few counts were recorded for this clone. The chain uses TRBV9 and TRBJ1-6; D not resolved. Germline V gene lookup returns CDR1 SGDLS and CDR2 YYNGEE. V gave up 1 base and J gave up 8 bases, with 10 bases separating them. The length of the CDR3 is 14 residues. The CDR3 is CASSVQDLDSPLHF. CDR3 in DNA: TGTGCCAGCAGCGTACAGGATCTGGATTCACCCCTCCACTTT.

The chain joins TRBV11-2 to TRBJ2-1, with TRBD2 matching 7 bases. V shed 4 bases and J 7 bases; nucleotides not matched to a gene: 7. Per germline, CDR1 SGHAT and CDR2 FQNNGV. The CDR3 length is 14 residues. This CDR3 is CASSSAASGNEQFF. The CDR3 bases are TGTGCCAGCAGCTCCGCGGCTAGCGGAAATGAGCAGTTCTTC.